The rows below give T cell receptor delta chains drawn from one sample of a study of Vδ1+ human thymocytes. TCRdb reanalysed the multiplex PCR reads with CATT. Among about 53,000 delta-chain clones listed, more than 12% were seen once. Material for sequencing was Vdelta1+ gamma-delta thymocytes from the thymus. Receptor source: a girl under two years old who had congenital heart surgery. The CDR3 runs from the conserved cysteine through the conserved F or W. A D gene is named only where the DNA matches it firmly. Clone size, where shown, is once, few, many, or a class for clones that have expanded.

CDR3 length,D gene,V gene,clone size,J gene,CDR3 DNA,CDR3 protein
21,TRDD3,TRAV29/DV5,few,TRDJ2,TGTGCAGCAAGCTCCCAGTTCTGGTACTGGGGGATGCGCAAAGAAGCAGCACAACTCTTCTTT,CAASSQFWYWGMRKEAAQLFF
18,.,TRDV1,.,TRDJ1,TGTGCTCTTGGGAGTCCCACCTTCCTACTGGGGGATACCGATAAACTCATCTTT,CALGSPTFLLGDTDKLIF
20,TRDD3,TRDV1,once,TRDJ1,TGTGCTCCTGGGGAACTCTCCCTGTATACTGGGGATTTGTACACCGATAAACTCATCTTT,CAPGELSLYTGDLYTDKLIF
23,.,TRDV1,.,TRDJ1,TGTGCTCTTGGGGAACCGCTGTTCCTCCCTTCCTACGGAGTGGGGGATCCGCCCGATAAACCCATCTTT,CALGEPLFLPSYGVGDPPDKPIF
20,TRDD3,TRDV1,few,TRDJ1,TGTGCTCTTGGGGAACCGAGTACTCCTAGACTGGGGGGTCACACCGATAAACTCATCTTT,CALGEPSTPRLGGHTDKLIF
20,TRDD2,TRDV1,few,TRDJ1,TGTGCTCTTGGGGAACCAAATATCTTCCTACTACCTCCCTACACCGATAAACTCATCTTT,CALGEPNIFLLPPYTDKLIF
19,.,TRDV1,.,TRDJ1,TGTGCTCTTGGGGAACTAGACTCCCCTTCGATCAAAGGTACCGATAAACTCATCTTT,CALGELDSPSIKGTDKLIF
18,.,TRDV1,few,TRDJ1,TGTGCTCTTGGGGAACTGGGTCCCCCTTCAGAGGGTAACGATAAACTCATCTTT,CALGELGPPSEGNDKLIF
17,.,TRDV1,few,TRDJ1,TGTGCTCTTGGGGAGGCCGCTTTACGGGGTTACACCGATAAACTCATCTTT,CALGEAALRGYTDKLIF
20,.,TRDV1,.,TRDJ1,TGTGCTCTTGGGGAACTACAAAGGTACCAGGGATTCTTCTACACCGATAAACTCATCTTT,CALGELQRYQGFFYTDKLIF
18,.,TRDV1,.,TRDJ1,TGTGCTCTTGGGGAAACCCCCTCCTTCCTATCCGGGGATACGGTACTCATCTTT,CALGETPSFLSGDTVLIF
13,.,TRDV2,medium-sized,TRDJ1,TGTGCCTGTGAGGAAGTACTGAGGGAGACACTCATCTTT,CACEEVLRETLIF
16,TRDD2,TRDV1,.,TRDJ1,TGTGCTCTTGGGGAATCTTCCTACGGCTACACCGATAAACTCATCTTT,CALGESSYGYTDKLIF
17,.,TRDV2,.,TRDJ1,TGTGCCTGCGAAACCGACTACATTACTGCGTACACCGATAAACTCATCTTT,CACETDYITAYTDKLIF
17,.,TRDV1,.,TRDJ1,TGTGCTCTTGGGGAACTATGGAGGGGACCGTACATCGATAAACTCATCTTT,CALGELWRGPYIDKLIF
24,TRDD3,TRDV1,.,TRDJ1,TGTGCTCTTGGGGAACTCTCCTACGGGACCTCACGTTGGGGGATACGCGGGAACACCGATAAACTCATCTTT,CALGELSYGTSRWGIRGNTDKLIF